Presented here are 7 T cell receptor beta chains from one specimen sequenced in a study of T cell changes during pregnancy in multiple sclerosis. Sequencing used immunoSEQ multiplex PCR; TCRdb keeps in-frame clones, though not all of them. The table has tens of thousands of clones, roughly 91% seen once; the top ten hold under 0.9%. The input for sequencing was peripheral blood, taken in the third trimester of pregnancy. These receptors all come from a female donor in good health, enrolled as a control in a pregnancy study.

V usage is TRBV5-1 and J usage is TRBJ1-4; possibly TRBD1 for D (6 bases). The CDR3 consists of 13 residues. The V and J ends lost 0 bases and 8 bases respectively, with 8 bases between them. Germline CDR1 SGHRS, CDR2 YFSETQ. CDR3 DNA sequence: TGCGCCAGCAGCTTGGAGGGGGTCGAAAAACTGTTTTTT. Translated: CASSLEGVEKLFF.

The chain links TRBV6-1 to TRBJ1-5, with TRBD1 identical over 9 bases. Trimming at V came to 5 bases and at J to 3 bases, leaving 5 bases not matched to a gene. CDR1 and CDR2 from the germline V gene are MNHNS and SASEGT. This CDR3 has 15 amino acids. CDR3 loop: CASSFGTGINQPQHF. In DNA, the CDR3 is TGTGCCAGCAGTTTCGGGACAGGGATCAATCAGCCCCAGCATTTT.

The V and J genes are TRBV7-2 and TRBJ2-7, with D possibly matching TRBD2 (5 bases). V was pared by 5 bases and J by 2 bases, with 10 bases between. Germline V gene sequence: CDR1 SGHTA, CDR2 FQGNSA. The CDR3 runs to 13 residues. CDR3 nucleotides: TGTGCCAGCAGCCCGCAGAGGGCCTACGAGCAGTACTTC. Translating gives CASSPQRAYEQYF.

J is TRBJ1-2 and V is TRBV25-1; no clear D. Germline CDR1 reads MGHDK; CDR2 reads SYGVNS. V was shortened by 6 bases and J by 8 bases, with 16 bases between the two germline ends. The CDR3 spans 13 residues. CDR3 DNA sequence: TGTGCCAGCAGCCCTAGTGGCGCTCGGGGCTACACCTTC. Amino acids: CASSPSGARGYTF.

The chain has TRBV6-6 and TRBJ2-3, with D perhaps matching TRBD2 (5 bases). In germline, CDR1 is MNHNY, CDR2 SVGAGI (reference sequence). This CDR3 has 14 amino acids. With 11 bases removed from V and 6 bases from J, the gap between germline ends came to 21 bases. The CDR3 DNA sequence: TGTGCCGGCAAGTCGCTAGCTCTGAGCGATACGCAGTATTTT. Translated: CAGKSLALSDTQYF.

The chain combines TRBV5-6 with TRBJ2-3, with 8 nucleotides matching TRBD2. From germline, CDR1 is SGHDT and CDR2 YYEEEE. Losses at the gene ends were 4 bases for V and 1 base for J; bases not matched to a gene: 5. The CDR3 is 15 residues long. The CDR3 nucleotides read TGTGCCAGCAGCCCGACTAGCGCGCGCACAGATACGCAGTATTTT. It yields the protein CASSPTSARTDTQYF.

The genes are TRBV27 and TRBJ1-4, with 7 bases matching TRBD1. With 6 bases clipped from V and 10 bases from J, the junction kept 14 bases outside the gene matches. CDR3 length: 15 amino acids. Germline-derived CDR1 and CDR2 are MNHEY and SMNVEV (reference sequence). CDR3 sequence: CASSREGTVMGKLFF. The CDR3 nucleotides are TGTGCCAGCAGCCGCGAGGGGACAGTGATGGGAAAACTGTTTTTT.